This is a list of T cell receptor beta chains from one sample in a study of blood T cell repertoires in COVID-19. Sequenced by immunoSEQ multiplex PCR; TCRdb stores in-frame clones only, minus some. The repertoire holds approximately 140,000 clones, with roughly 89% as singletons. The sample comprised PBMCs or T cells enriched from blood (not recorded which). The receptors here all came from a woman aged 45-59 years who had been exposed to COVID-19. The CDR3 runs from the conserved cysteine through the conserved F or W. The order of the fields is D gene, J gene, clone size, V gene, CDR3 protein, CDR3 DNA. A D gene is named only where the DNA matches it firmly. Only some rows state a clone size, as once, few, many or a class for expanded clones.

d_call: -
j_call: TRBJ2-7
clone_size: -
v_call: TRBV11-2
cdr3_aa: CASSLVPGLSSYEQYF
cdr3_nt: TGTGCCAGCAGCTTAGTGCCCGGACTAAGCTCCTACGAGCAGTACTTC

d_call: TRBD1
j_call: TRBJ1-1
clone_size: -
v_call: TRBV6-5
cdr3_aa: CASRQDRGNTEAFF
cdr3_nt: TGTGCCAGCAGGCAGGACAGGGGGAACACTGAAGCTTTCTTT

d_call: -
j_call: TRBJ1-2
clone_size: -
v_call: TRBV9
cdr3_aa: CASSVEDRGYGYTF
cdr3_nt: TGTGCCAGCAGCGTAGAGGATAGAGGCTATGGCTACACCTTC

d_call: TRBD1
j_call: TRBJ1-4
clone_size: -
v_call: TRBV5-6
cdr3_aa: CASSIPGQGYEKLFF
cdr3_nt: TGTGCCAGCAGCATCCCGGGACAGGGGTATGAAAAACTGTTTTTT

d_call: TRBD1
j_call: TRBJ1-1
clone_size: -
v_call: TRBV9
cdr3_aa: CASSARQGADTEAFF
cdr3_nt: TGTGCCAGCAGCGCACGACAGGGGGCCGACACTGAAGCTTTCTTT

d_call: -
j_call: TRBJ1-3
clone_size: -
v_call: TRBV14
cdr3_aa: CASSQRGIRDTIYF
cdr3_nt: TGTGCCAGCAGCCAAAGAGGGATAAGGGACACCATATATTTT

d_call: TRBD2
j_call: TRBJ2-3
clone_size: -
v_call: TRBV7-9
cdr3_aa: CASSYGTSGGTQYF
cdr3_nt: TGTGCCAGCAGCTATGGGACTAGCGGCGGTACGCAGTATTTT

d_call: -
j_call: TRBJ2-1
clone_size: -
v_call: TRBV10-3
cdr3_aa: CAIRGGETNNEQFF
cdr3_nt: TGTGCCATCAGGGGCGGGGAGACGAACAATGAGCAGTTCTTC

d_call: TRBD1
j_call: TRBJ1-5
clone_size: -
v_call: TRBV6-2/TRBV6-3
cdr3_aa: CASSYRTGKDQPQHF
cdr3_nt: TGTGCCAGCAGTTACAGGACAGGGAAGGATCAGCCCCAGCATTTT

d_call: -
j_call: TRBJ1-4
clone_size: -
v_call: TRBV4-3
cdr3_aa: CASSQEGVQVLNEKLFF
cdr3_nt: TGCGCCAGCAGCCAAGAAGGGGTGCAGGTCCTTAATGAAAAACTGTTTTTT

d_call: TRBD2
j_call: TRBJ2-3
clone_size: -
v_call: TRBV7-3
cdr3_aa: CASSLRGGGGSGGFTRGTDTQYF
cdr3_nt: TGTGCCAGCAGCTTAAGGGGAGGCGGGGGTAGCGGGGGCTTCACCCGGGGCACAGATACGCAGTATTTT

d_call: TRBD1
j_call: TRBJ1-4
clone_size: -
v_call: TRBV4-1
cdr3_aa: CASSPGQGGNEKLFF
cdr3_nt: TGCGCCAGCAGCCCCGGACAGGGAGGAAATGAAAAACTGTTTTTT

d_call: -
j_call: TRBJ1-5
clone_size: -
v_call: TRBV2
cdr3_aa: CASNTGNNQPQHF
cdr3_nt: TGTGCCAGCAATACCGGGAACAATCAGCCCCAGCATTTT

d_call: TRBD1
j_call: TRBJ2-7
clone_size: -
v_call: TRBV7-9
cdr3_aa: CASSTRIGQGGSYEQYF
cdr3_nt: TGTGCCAGCAGCACCCGAATAGGACAGGGTGGCTCCTACGAGCAGTACTTC

d_call: -
j_call: TRBJ1-5
clone_size: few
v_call: TRBV6-2/TRBV6-3
cdr3_aa: CASSSGQGISQPQHF
cdr3_nt: TGTGCCAGCAGTTCTGGGCAGGGAATTAGTCAGCCCCAGCATTTT

d_call: -
j_call: TRBJ1-3
clone_size: -
v_call: TRBV9
cdr3_aa: CASSVASTGGNTIYF
cdr3_nt: TGTGCCAGCAGCGTAGCTTCCACAGGGGGAAACACCATATATTTT

d_call: -
j_call: TRBJ2-1
clone_size: -
v_call: TRBV4-1
cdr3_aa: CASSQDLNAGRKYNEQFF
cdr3_nt: TGCGCCAGCAGCCAAGATCTAAACGCGGGTCGGAAATACAATGAGCAGTTCTTC

d_call: TRBD1
j_call: TRBJ1-3
clone_size: -
v_call: TRBV15
cdr3_aa: CATSMGTGILNTIYF
cdr3_nt: TGTGCCACCAGCATGGGGACAGGGATCTTAAACACCATATATTTT

d_call: -
j_call: TRBJ1-3
clone_size: -
v_call: TRBV6-1
cdr3_aa: CASSESLSGNTIYF
cdr3_nt: TGTGCCAGCAGTGAATCCTTGTCTGGAAACACCATATATTTT

d_call: TRBD2
j_call: TRBJ2-7
clone_size: -
v_call: TRBV5-4
cdr3_aa: CASSLGLAGTYEQYF
cdr3_nt: TGTGCCAGCAGTTTGGGACTAGCGGGAACCTACGAGCAGTACTTC

d_call: TRBD1
j_call: TRBJ1-2
clone_size: -
v_call: TRBV19
cdr3_aa: CASSFDRGANYGYTF
cdr3_nt: TGTGCCAGTAGTTTCGACAGGGGTGCTAACTATGGCTACACCTTC

d_call: -
j_call: TRBJ2-1
clone_size: -
v_call: TRBV30
cdr3_aa: CAWSEGGAYNEQFF
cdr3_nt: TGTGCCTGGAGTGAGGGCGGGGCTTACAATGAGCAGTTCTTC

d_call: -
j_call: TRBJ1-5
clone_size: -
v_call: TRBV7-9
cdr3_aa: CASSPAGDSNQPQHF
cdr3_nt: TGTGCCAGCAGCCCAGCCGGGGATAGCAATCAGCCCCAGCATTTT

d_call: -
j_call: TRBJ2-2
clone_size: few
v_call: TRBV19
cdr3_aa: CASSIQGQSTGELFF
cdr3_nt: TGTGCCAGTAGTATACAGGGGCAATCCACCGGGGAGCTGTTTTTT

d_call: -
j_call: TRBJ2-2
clone_size: -
v_call: TRBV6-4
cdr3_aa: CASSDSSSFDTGELFF
cdr3_nt: TGTGCCAGCAGTGACTCGAGTAGTTTTGACACCGGGGAGCTGTTTTTT

d_call: TRBD2
j_call: TRBJ2-7
clone_size: -
v_call: TRBV7-9
cdr3_aa: CASSPRGGSSYEQYF
cdr3_nt: TGTGCCAGCAGCCCTCGGGGAGGGAGCTCCTACGAGCAGTACTTC

d_call: -
j_call: TRBJ1-3
clone_size: -
v_call: TRBV29-1
cdr3_aa: CSVSDSVSGNTIYF
cdr3_nt: TGCAGCGTTTCGGACAGCGTCTCTGGAAACACCATATATTTT

d_call: TRBD2
j_call: TRBJ2-5
clone_size: -
v_call: TRBV5-1
cdr3_aa: CASSLGLAGTKETQYF
cdr3_nt: TGCGCCAGCAGCTTGGGCCTAGCGGGAACCAAAGAGACCCAGTACTTC

d_call: TRBD2
j_call: TRBJ2-1
clone_size: -
v_call: TRBV11-3
cdr3_aa: CASSLARTSGTYNEQFF
cdr3_nt: TGTGCCAGCAGCTTAGCCCGGACTAGCGGGACATACAATGAGCAGTTCTTC

d_call: -
j_call: TRBJ2-7
clone_size: many
v_call: TRBV5-1
cdr3_aa: CASSPGQHYEQYF
cdr3_nt: TGCGCCAGCAGCCCCGGACAGCATTACGAGCAGTACTTC

d_call: -
j_call: TRBJ1-5
clone_size: -
v_call: TRBV29-1
cdr3_aa: CSATWGGTQHF
cdr3_nt: TGCAGCGCCACCTGGGGGGGGACCCAGCATTTT

d_call: TRBD1
j_call: TRBJ1-2
clone_size: -
v_call: TRBV6-5
cdr3_aa: CASLDRTNYGYTF
cdr3_nt: TGTGCCAGCTTGGACAGGACTAACTATGGCTACACCTTC